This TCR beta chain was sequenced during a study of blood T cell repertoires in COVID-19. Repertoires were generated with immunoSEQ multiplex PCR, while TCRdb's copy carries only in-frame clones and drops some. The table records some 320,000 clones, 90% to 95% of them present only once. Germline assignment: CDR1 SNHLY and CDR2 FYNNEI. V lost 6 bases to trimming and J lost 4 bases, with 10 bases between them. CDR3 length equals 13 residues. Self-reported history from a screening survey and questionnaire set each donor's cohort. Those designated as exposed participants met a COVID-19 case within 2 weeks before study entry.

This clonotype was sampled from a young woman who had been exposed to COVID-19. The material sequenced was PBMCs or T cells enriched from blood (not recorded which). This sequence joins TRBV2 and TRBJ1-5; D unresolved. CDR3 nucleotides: TGTGCCAGCAGGGGCGACACAAATCAGCCCCAGCATTTT. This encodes CASRGDTNQPQHF.